This T cell receptor (beta chain) was captured in a study of blood T cell repertoires in COVID-19. Overall study: Samples came from the United States, Italy and Spain, spanning acute and convalescent COVID-19. T cells, B-cell-depleted T cells, or PBMCs supplied cDNA or gDNA.

Followed over time, Seattle patients had been enrolled while infection was active. Source study methods: Using reference gene primer amplification, nucleated cell counts were estimated. The method was immunoSEQ multiplex PCR; TCRdb's version includes in-frame clones alone and lacks a portion of them. V, J and clone size derive from that table, while D and trimming were established from the DNA sequence. The table shows under 150,000 clones, with more than 80% occurring only once. CDR1 and CDR2 (germline): KGHSH, LQKENI. V lost 6 bases, J lost 10 bases, and 16 bases lay in between. This CDR3 is 13 amino acids long.

The rearrangement uses TRBV18 and TRBJ2-1; TRBD2 might be the D (5 bases). Sequencing was carried out using peripheral blood. This TCR was sampled from a woman aged 55-69 years with COVID-19, enrolled during active disease. DNA of the CDR3: TGTGCCAGCTCCCAAGGTGGCCGGGAAGAGCAGTTCTTC. This codes for CASSQGGREEQFF. Together with reference TRBV18 and TRBJ2-1, the CDR3 gives the full variable domain: NAGVMQNPRHLVRRRGQEARLRCSPMKGHSHVYWYRQLPEEGLKFMVYLQKENIIDESGMPKERFSAEFPKEGPSILRIQQVVRGDSAAYFCASSQGGREEQFFGPGTRLTVL.